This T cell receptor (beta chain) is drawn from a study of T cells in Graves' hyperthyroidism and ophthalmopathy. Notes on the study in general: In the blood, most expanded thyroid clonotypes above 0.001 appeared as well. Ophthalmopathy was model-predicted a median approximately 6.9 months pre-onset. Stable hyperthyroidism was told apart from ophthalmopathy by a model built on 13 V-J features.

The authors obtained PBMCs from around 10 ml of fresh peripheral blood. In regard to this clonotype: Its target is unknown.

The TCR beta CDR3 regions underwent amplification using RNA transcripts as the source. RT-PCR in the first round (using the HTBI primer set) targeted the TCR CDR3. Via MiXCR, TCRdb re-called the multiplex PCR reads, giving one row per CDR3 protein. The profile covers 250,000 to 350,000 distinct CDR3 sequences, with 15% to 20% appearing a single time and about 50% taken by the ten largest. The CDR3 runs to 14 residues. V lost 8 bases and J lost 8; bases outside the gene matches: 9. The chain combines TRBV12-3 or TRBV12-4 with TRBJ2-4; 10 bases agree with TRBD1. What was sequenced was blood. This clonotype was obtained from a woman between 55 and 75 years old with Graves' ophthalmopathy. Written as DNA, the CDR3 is TGTGCCAGCGGGGCCGGGACAGGGGTAGACATTCAGTACTTC. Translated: CASGAGTGVDIQYF.